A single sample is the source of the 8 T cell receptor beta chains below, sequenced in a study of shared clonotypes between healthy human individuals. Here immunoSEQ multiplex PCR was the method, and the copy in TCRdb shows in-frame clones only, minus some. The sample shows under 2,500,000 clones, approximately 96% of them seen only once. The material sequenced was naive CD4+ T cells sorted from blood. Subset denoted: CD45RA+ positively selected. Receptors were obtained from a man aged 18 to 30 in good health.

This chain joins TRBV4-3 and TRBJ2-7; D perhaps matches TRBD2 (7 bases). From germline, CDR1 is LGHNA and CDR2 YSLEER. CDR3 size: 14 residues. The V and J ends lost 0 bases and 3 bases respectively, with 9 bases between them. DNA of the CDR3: TGCGCCAGCAGCCAAGAGCGGGGGCACTACGAGCAGTACTTC. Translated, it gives CASSQERGHYEQYF.

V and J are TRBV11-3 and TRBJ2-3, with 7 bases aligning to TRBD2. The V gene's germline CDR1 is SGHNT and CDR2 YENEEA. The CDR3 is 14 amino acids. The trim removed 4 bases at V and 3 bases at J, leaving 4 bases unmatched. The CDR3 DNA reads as TGTGCCAGCAGCTATGGGGGGGGGACAGATACGCAGTATTTT. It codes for CASSYGGGTDTQYF.

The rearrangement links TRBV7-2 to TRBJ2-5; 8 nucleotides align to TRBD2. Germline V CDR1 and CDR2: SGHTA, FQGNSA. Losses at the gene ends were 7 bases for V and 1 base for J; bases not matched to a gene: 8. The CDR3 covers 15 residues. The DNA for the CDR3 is TGTGCCAGCAAGACCTCCGGGACTAGCCAAGAGACCCAGTACTTC. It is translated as CASKTSGTSQETQYF.

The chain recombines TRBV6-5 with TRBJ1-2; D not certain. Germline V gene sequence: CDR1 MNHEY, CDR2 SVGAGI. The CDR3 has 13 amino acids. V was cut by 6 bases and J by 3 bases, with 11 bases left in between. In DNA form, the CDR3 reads TGTGCCAGCAGAATGGGTTTGGACTATGGCTACACCTTC. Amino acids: CASRMGLDYGYTF.

CDR3 protein: CASSVGKGAIGETQYF. CDR3 nucleotides: TGTGCCAGCAGCGTAGGTAAGGGGGCCATCGGAGAGACCCAGTACTTC. The V and J genes are TRBV9 and TRBJ2-5; 7 bases line up with TRBD1. With 0 bases clipped from V and 4 bases from J, the junction kept 9 bases outside the gene matches. CDR1 SGDLS and CDR2 YYNGEE come from the germline V gene. CDR3 size: 16 residues.

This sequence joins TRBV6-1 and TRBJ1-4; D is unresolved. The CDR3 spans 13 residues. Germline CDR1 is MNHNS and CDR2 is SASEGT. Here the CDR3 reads CASLVLKGEKLFF. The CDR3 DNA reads TGTGCTTCCCTCGTTTTAAAAGGAGAAAAACTGTTTTTT.

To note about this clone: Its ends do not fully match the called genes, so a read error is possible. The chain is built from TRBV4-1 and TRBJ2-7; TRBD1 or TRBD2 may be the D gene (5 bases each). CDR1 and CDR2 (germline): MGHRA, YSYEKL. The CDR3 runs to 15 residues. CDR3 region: CASGQLGAGSYEQYF. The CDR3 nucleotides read TGCGCCAGCGGCCAACTAGGGGCCGGGTCCTACGAGCAGTACTTC.

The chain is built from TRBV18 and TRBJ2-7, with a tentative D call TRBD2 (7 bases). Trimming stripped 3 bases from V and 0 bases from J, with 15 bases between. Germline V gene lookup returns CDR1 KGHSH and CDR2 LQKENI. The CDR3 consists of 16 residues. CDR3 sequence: CASSPRGAQVSYEQYF. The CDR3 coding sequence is TGTGCCAGCTCACCCCGGGGGGCTCAGGTCTCCTACGAGCAGTACTTC.